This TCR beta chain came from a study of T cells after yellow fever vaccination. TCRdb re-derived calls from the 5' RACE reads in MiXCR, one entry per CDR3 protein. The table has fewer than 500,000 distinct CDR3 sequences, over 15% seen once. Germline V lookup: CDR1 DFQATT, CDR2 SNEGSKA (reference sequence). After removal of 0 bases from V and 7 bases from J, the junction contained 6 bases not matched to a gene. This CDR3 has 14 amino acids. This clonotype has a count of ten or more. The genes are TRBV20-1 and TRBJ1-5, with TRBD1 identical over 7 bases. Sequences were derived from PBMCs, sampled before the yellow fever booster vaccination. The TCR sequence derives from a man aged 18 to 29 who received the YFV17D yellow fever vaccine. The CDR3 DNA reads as TGCAGTGCTAGAGATCCCACAGGGGCCCAGCCCCAGCATTTT. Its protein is CSARDPTGAQPQHF.